This TCR beta chain was recovered during a study of PD-L1 blockade in urothelial cancer. The V end lost 3 bases, the J end lost 5 bases, and 9 bases lay between the germline ends. The CDR3 sequence is 13 residues long. Germline V gene sequence: CDR1 ENHRY, CDR2 SYGVKD. Overall study findings and caveats: Enhanced expansion of tumor-associated blood clones at 3 weeks characterized durable-benefit patients.

Produced via immunoSEQ multiplex PCR; TCRdb's table is partial and in-frame only. The sample has just over 50,000 clones, around 86% seen once. As regards this clone: Its matching antigen is unknown.

V gene TRBV10-3 combines with J gene TRBJ2-3; maybe TRBD2 (5 bases). Sequences were derived from PBMCs, sampled around atezolizumab (anti-PD-L1) treatment. The receptor was derived from a man aged 55 to 70 with urothelial cancer. This CDR3 reads CAISDEGVDTQYF. CDR3 bases: TGTGCCATCAGTGACGAGGGAGTAGATACGCAGTATTTT.